This TCR beta chain was observed in a study of cytotoxic CD8 clonotypes in ibrutinib-treated CLL. In germline, CDR1 is SGHAT, CDR2 FQNNGV. With 3 bases removed from V and 7 bases from J, the gap between germline ends came to 13 bases. The CDR3 extends over 13 amino acids. Assay used: immunoSEQ multiplex PCR; TCRdb lists only in-frame clones, some missing. The sample gives roughly 180,000 clones, about 72% of which show up once; around an eighth is in the top ten. The chain recombines TRBV11-2 with TRBJ2-7, with D possibly TRBD1 on 5 matching bases. The sequencing here drew on PBMCs, taken after 24 months of ibrutinib treatment. This TCR came from a human donor with chronic lymphocytic leukemia. CDR3 residues: CASSLRRAMEQYF. The CDR3 nucleotides read TGTGCCAGCAGCTTGCGCAGGGCTATGGAGCAGTACTTC.